Shown below are 5 T cell receptor beta chains from a single sample sequenced in a study of identical twins (dated by TCRdb to the mid-2010s). The method behind the library was 5' RACE. TCRdb lists the instrument as Illumina HiSeq 2000. TCRdb took the public reads, trimmed them with fastp at Q25, ran MiXCR for clone calling and kept in-frame beta chains. A single entry per CDR3 protein holds the most common genes and DNA from its merged rows. The sample contains 650,000 to 750,000 distinct CDR3 sequences, roughly 20% of them found a single time. About 4.5% of the sample belongs to the ten largest clones. These data were likewise used in another study, on T cells expressing NK-cell markers.

Specimen: PBMCs. The receptors shown here come from a woman aged 18-29 years in good health.

The chain uses TRBV12-3 or TRBV12-4 and TRBJ2-1, with TRBD2 matching 9 bases. After removal of 5 bases from V and 8 bases from J, the junction contained 25 bases not matched to a gene. The CDR3 loop spans 20 amino acids. The CDR3 here is CASSTERGGRAGRVRYEQFF. CDR3 DNA: TGTGCCAGCAGTACGGAAAGGGGCGGGAGGGCCGGGAGGGTTCGGTATGAGCAGTTCTTC.

The rearrangement links TRBV7-9 to TRBJ2-2, with 12 bases that match TRBD2. Germline CDR1 reads SEHNR; CDR2 reads FQNEAQ (reference sequence). The CDR3 has 16 residues. V shed 6 bases and J 3 bases; nucleotides not matched to a gene: 5. The CDR3 bases are TGTGCCAGCAGAGTGACTAGCGGGGGACACACCGGGGAGCTGTTTTTT. It is translated as CASRVTSGGHTGELFF.

This clonotype was seen a few times. The rearrangement uses TRBV24-1 and TRBJ2-7, with D unresolved. Germline values: CDR1 KGHDR, CDR2 SFDVKD. The CDR3 covers 13 residues. V lost 5 bases and J 1 base, leaving 8 bases between the germline ends. The CDR3 protein is CATSAGSSYEQYF. CDR3 DNA sequence: TGTGCCACCAGTGCCGGCAGTTCCTACGAGCAGTACTTC.

The V and J genes are TRBV19 and TRBJ2-7; 9 positions agree with TRBD2. J gave up 4 bases and V 10 bases, and 11 bases lay outside the gene matches. From germline, CDR1 is LNHDA and CDR2 SQIVND (reference sequence). The CDR3 runs 14 residues. The CDR3 DNA follows: TGTGCCACCGGGGAGAGACTAGCGGCTTACGAGCAGTACTTC. Translation gives CATGERLAAYEQYF.

The gene calls are TRBV12-3 or TRBV12-4 and TRBJ2-6, with 12 nucleotides matching TRBD1. V shed 7 bases and J 0 bases; nucleotides not matched to a gene: 7. The CDR3 totals 18 residues. CDR3 protein: CASTRRDRGLSGANVLTF. The CDR3, as DNA: TGTGCCAGCACTCGCCGGGACAGGGGGCTCTCTGGGGCCAACGTCCTGACTTTC.